The sequence of this T cell receptor beta chain was determined in a study of cytomegalovirus exposure and HLA in healthy donors. Study conclusions and caveats: Accurate HLA-A and HLA-B prediction from TCR beta sequences was reported for most subjects.

Points on this clone: Its cognate antigen is unknown.

V shed 5 bases and J 2 bases; nucleotides not matched to a gene: 6. The CDR3 is 15 amino acids. The germline V gene encodes CDR1 SGHTA and CDR2 FQGNSA. The PCR employed 60 Vbeta primers together with 13 Jbeta primers. Repertoires were generated with immunoSEQ multiplex PCR, while TCRdb's copy carries only in-frame clones and drops some. The table shows 150,000 to 200,000 clones, with under 80% occurring only once. The rearrangement links TRBV7-2 to TRBJ1-1, with 9 bases lining up with TRBD1. The TCR sequence derives from a woman aged 25 to 39 in good health and CMV-seropositive. The sample comprised PBMCs. CDR3 amino acids: CASSTRTGENTEAFF. In DNA, the CDR3 is TGTGCCAGCAGCACACGGACAGGGGAAAACACTGAAGCTTTCTTT.